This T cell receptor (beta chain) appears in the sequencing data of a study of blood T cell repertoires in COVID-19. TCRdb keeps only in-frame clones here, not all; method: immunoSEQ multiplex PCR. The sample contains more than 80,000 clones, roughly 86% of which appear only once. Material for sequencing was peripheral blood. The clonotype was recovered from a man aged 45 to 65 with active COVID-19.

This chain's CDR3 is CASTPREGTRNTIYF. The CDR3 nucleotides are TGTGCCAGCACCCCGAGGGAGGGCACCCGAAACACCATATATTTT. The chain recombines TRBV19 with TRBJ1-3, with D unclear. Germline-derived CDR1 and CDR2 are LNHDA and SQIVND (reference sequence). The CDR3 runs to 15 residues. V was trimmed by 9 bases and J by 5 bases, leaving 20 bases between them.